This entry describes one TCR beta chain. The antigen remains unidentified. The source of the sample is a study of naive and memory T cell subsets. Whole-study findings and limits: TCR transcript changes with activation or differentiation may affect this RNA method.

A UMI-containing oligonucleotide was joined by 3' ligation to the TCR cDNA template. Whole-blood samples were roughly 2.7 ml of peripheral blood from healthy adult volunteers. Germline assignment: CDR1 SGHRS and CDR2 YFSETQ. The length of the CDR3 is 12 residues. Deletions cut 5 bases from V and 4 bases from J, with 10 bases between. The SP2 primer and nested alpha and beta constant region primers amplified ligated cDNA in four rounds. TCRdb called the 5' RACE reads again in MiXCR, with one record for every CDR3 protein. The sample includes about 62,000 distinct CDR3 sequences, around 8% of them seen just once.

This clonotype originated in a female donor in good health. The chain is built from TRBV5-1 and TRBJ2-7, with D perhaps matching TRBD2 (5 bases). The CDR3 reads CASSMRGYEQYF. In DNA, the CDR3 is TGCGCCAGCAGTATGAGAGGGTACGAGCAGTACTTC.